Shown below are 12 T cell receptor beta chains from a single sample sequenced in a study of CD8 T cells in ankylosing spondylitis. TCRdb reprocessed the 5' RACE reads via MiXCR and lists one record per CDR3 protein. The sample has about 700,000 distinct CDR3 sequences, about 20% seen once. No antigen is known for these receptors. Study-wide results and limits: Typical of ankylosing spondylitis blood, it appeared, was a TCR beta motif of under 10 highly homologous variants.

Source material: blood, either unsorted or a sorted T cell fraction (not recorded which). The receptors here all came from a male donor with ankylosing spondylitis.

CDR3 protein: CASSQGPWQGTDTQYF. CDR3 nucleotide sequence: TGTGCCAGCAGCCAAGGACCCTGGCAGGGCACAGATACGCAGTATTTT. The genes are TRBV7-2 and TRBJ2-3; D is undetermined. The V and J ends lost 5 bases and 1 base respectively, with 16 bases between them. CDR1 and CDR2 from the germline V gene are SGHTA and FQGNSA. The CDR3 totals 16 residues.

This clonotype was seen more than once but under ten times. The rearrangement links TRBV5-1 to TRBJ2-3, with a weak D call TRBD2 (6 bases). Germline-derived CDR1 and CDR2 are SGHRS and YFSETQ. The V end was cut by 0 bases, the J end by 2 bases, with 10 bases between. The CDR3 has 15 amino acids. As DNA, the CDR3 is TGCGCCAGCAGCTTGGAGGGACTCCCCACAGATACGCAGTATTTT. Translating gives CASSLEGLPTDTQYF.

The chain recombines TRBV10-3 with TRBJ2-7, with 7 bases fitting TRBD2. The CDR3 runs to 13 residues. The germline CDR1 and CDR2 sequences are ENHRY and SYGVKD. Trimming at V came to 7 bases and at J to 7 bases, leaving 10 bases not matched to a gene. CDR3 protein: CAINGGEGGEQYF. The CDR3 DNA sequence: TGTGCCATCAACGGCGGGGAGGGTGGAGAGCAGTACTTC.

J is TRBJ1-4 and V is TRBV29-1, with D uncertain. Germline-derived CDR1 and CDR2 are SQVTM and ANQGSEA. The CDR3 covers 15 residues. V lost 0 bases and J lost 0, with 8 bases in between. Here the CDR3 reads CSVEERSPTNEKLFF. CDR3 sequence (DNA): TGCAGCGTTGAAGAAAGGTCCCCAACTAATGAAAAACTGTTTTTT.

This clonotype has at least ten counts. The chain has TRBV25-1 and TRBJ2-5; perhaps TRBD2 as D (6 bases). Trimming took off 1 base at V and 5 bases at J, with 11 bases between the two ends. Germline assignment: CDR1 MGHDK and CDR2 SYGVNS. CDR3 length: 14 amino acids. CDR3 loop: CASSESGEVETQYF. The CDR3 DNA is TGTGCCAGCAGTGAATCCGGGGAGGTGGAGACCCAGTACTTC.

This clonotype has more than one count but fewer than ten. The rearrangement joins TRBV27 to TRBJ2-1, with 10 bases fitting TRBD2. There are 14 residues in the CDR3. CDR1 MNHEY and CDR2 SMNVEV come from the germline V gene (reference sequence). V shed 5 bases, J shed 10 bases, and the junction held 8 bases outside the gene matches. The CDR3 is CASSAGTSAGEQFF. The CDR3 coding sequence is TGTGCCAGCAGTGCCGGGACTAGCGCCGGAGAGCAGTTCTTC.

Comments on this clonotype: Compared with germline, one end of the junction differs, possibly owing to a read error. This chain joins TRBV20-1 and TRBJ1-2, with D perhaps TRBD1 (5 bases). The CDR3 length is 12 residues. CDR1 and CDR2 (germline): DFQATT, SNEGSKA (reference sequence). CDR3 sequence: CSARSWGGGVAF. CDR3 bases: TGCAGTGCTAGATCCTGGGGCGGAGGGGTTGCCTTC.

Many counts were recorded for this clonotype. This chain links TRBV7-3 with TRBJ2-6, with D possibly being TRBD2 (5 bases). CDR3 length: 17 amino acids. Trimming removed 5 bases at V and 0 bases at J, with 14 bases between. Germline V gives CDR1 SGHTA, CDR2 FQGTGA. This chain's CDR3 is CASSPFGVTSGANVLTF. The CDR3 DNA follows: TGTGCCAGCAGCCCGTTCGGGGTTACCTCTGGGGCCAACGTCCTGACTTTC.

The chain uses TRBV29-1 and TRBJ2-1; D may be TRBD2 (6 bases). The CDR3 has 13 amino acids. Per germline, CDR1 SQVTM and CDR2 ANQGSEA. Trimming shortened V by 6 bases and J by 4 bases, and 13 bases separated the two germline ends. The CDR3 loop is CSVVGSGYNEQFF. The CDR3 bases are TGCAGCGTAGTGGGTAGCGGTTACAATGAGCAGTTCTTC.

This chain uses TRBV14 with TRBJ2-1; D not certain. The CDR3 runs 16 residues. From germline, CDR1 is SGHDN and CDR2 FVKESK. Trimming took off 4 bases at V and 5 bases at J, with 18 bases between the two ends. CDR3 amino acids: CASSPLDPYPHNEQFF. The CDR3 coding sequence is TGTGCCAGCAGCCCCTTAGACCCCTATCCCCACAATGAGCAGTTCTTC.

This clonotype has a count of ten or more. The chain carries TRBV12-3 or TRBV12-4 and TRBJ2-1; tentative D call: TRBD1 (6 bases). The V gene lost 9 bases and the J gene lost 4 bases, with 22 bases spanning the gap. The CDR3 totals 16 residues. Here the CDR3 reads CARSPPEGHRYNEQFF. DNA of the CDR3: TGTGCCAGAAGCCCCCCCGAGGGACACAGATACAATGAGCAGTTCTTC.

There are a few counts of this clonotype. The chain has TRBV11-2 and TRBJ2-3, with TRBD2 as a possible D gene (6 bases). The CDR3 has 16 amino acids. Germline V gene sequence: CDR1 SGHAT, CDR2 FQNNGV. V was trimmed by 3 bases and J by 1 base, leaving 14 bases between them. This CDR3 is CASSFVRASGTDTQYF. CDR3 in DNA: TGTGCCAGCAGCTTCGTGCGGGCTAGCGGCACAGATACGCAGTATTTT.